What follows is one T cell receptor beta chain and its context. TEMRA cells were FACS-enriched, with CD8+ and CD4+ T cells isolated negatively. cDNA came from about 0.5 to 1 ug RNA primed by random hexamers. The amplification used immunoSEQ multiplex PCR on TCR beta CDR3; it spanned 54 Vbeta and 13 Jbeta. TCRdb called the immunoSEQ multiplex PCR reads again in MiXCR, with one record for every CDR3 protein. The sample has about 240,000 distinct CDR3 sequences; 96% are singletons. The data were obtained in a study of CD8 T cells in Susac syndrome. The sequence came from a human donor with Susac syndrome. Specimen: CD4+ T cells from PBMCs.

The DNA of the CDR3 is TGTGCCTGGACGGCCGATAGCTTCCCAGATACGCAGTATTTT. This gives the protein CAWTADSFPDTQYF. The V call is TRBV30, the J call TRBJ2-3; D not certain. The CDR3 totals 14 residues. From germline, CDR1 is GTSNPN and CDR2 SVGIG (reference sequence). V gave up 4 bases and J gave up 4 bases, with 15 bases separating them.